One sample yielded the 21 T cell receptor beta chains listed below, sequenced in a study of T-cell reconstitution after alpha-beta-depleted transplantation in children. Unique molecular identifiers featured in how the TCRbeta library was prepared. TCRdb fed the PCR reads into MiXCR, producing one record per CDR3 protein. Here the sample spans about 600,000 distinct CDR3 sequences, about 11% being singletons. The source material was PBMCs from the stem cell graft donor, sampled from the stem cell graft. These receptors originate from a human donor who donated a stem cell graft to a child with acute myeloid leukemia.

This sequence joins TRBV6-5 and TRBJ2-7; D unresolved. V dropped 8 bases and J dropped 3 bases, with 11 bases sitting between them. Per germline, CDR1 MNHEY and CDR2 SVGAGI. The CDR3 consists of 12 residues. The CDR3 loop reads CASPNGGYEQYF. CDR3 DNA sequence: TGTGCCAGCCCGAATGGCGGCTACGAGCAGTACTTC.

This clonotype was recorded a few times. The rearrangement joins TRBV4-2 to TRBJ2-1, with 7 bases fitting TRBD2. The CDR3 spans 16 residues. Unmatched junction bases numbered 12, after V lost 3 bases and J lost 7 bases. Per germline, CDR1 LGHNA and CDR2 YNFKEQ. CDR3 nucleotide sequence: TGTGCCAGCAGCCACACTAGCGCCTCCTCCGCGAATGAGCAGTTCTTC. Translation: CASSHTSASSANEQFF.

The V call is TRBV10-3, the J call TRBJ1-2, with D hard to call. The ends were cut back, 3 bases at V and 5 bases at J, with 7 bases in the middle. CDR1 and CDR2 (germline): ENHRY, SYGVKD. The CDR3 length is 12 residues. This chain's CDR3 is CAISDPGYGYTF. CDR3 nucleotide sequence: TGTGCCATCAGTGACCCAGGTTATGGCTACACCTTC.

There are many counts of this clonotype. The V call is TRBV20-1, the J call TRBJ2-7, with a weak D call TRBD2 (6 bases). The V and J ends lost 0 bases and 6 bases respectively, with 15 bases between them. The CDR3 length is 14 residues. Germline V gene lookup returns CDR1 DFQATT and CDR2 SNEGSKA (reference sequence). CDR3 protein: CSARDWDGGSEQYF. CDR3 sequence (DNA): TGCAGTGCTAGAGATTGGGATGGGGGGAGCGAGCAGTACTTC.

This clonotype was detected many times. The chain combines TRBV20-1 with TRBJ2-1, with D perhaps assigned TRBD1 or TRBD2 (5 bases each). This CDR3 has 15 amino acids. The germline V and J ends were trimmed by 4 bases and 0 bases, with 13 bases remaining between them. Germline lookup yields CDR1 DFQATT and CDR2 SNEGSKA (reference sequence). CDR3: CSATGPRSSYNEQFF. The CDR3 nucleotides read TGCAGTGCTACGGGACCCCGAAGCTCCTACAATGAGCAGTTCTTC.

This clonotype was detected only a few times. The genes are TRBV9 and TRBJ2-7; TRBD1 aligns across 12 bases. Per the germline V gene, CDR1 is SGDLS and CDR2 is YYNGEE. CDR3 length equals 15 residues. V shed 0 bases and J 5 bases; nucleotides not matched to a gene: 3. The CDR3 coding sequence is TGTGCCAGCAGCGTAGAGGGGACAGGGGGCAACGAGCAGTACTTC. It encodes CASSVEGTGGNEQYF.

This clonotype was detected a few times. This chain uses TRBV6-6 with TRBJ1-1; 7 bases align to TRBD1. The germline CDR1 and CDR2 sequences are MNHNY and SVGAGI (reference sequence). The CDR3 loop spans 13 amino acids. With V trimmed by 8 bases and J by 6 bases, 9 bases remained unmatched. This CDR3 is CASSDRARAEAFF. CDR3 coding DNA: TGTGCCAGCTCTGACAGGGCTCGGGCTGAAGCTTTCTTT.

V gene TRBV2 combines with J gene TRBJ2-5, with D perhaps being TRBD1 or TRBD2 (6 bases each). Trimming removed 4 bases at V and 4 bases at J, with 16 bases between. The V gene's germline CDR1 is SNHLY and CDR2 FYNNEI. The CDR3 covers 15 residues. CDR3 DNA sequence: TGTGCCAGCAGTGTGGGGGGCGCGGAGGCAGAGACCCAGTACTTC. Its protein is CASSVGGAEAETQYF.

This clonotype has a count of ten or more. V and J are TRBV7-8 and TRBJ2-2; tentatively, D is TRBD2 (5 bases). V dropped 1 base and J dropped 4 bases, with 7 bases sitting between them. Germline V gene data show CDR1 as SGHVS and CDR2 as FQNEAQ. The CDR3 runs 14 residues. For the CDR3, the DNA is TGTGCCAGCAGCTTAGTAGGGAGCACCGGGGAGCTGTTTTTT. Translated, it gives CASSLVGSTGELFF.

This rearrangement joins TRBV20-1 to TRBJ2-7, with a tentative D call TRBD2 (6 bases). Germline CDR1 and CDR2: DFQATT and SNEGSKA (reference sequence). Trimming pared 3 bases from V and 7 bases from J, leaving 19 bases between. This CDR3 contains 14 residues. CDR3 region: CSASADELAEEQYF. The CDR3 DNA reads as TGCAGTGCTAGCGCCGACGAACTAGCAGAGGAGCAGTACTTC.

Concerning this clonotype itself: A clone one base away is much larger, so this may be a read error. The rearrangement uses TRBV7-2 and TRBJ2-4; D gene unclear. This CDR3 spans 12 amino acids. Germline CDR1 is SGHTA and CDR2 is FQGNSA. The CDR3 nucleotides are TGTGCCAGCAGCTTGTCCAGGAACATTCAGAACTTC. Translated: CASSLSRNIQNF.

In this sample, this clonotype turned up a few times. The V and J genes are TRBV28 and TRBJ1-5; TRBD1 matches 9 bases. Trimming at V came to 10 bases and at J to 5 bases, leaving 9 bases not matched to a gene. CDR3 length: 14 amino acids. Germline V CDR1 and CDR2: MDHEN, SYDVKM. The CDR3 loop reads CATIRQGGYQPQHF. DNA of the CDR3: TGTGCCACTATCCGACAGGGGGGGTATCAGCCCCAGCATTTT. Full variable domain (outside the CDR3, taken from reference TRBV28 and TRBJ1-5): DVKVTQSSRYLVKRTGEKVFLECVQDMDHENMFWYRQDPGLGLRLIYFSYDVKMKEKGDIPEGYSVSREKKERFSLILESASTNQTSMYLCATIRQGGYQPQHFGDGTRLSIL.

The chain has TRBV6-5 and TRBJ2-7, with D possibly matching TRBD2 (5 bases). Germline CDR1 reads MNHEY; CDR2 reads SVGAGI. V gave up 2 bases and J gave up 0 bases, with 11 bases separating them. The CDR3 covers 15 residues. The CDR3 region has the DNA TGTGCCAGCAGTTACGGAGATGGGAGCTCCTACGAGCAGTACTTC. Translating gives CASSYGDGSSYEQYF.

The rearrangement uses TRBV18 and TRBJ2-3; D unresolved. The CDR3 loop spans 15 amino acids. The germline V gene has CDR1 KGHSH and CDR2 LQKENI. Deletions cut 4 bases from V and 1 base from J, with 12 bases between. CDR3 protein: CASSLISVGTDTQYF. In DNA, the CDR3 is TGTGCCAGCTCACTTATCTCAGTAGGCACAGATACGCAGTATTTT.

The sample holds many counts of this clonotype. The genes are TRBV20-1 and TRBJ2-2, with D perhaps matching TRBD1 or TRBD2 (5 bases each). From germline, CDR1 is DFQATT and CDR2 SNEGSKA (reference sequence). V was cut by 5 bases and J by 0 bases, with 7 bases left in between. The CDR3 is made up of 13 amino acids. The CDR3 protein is CSAPGPNTGELFF. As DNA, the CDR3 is TGCAGTGCTCCGGGACCGAACACCGGGGAGCTGTTTTTT.

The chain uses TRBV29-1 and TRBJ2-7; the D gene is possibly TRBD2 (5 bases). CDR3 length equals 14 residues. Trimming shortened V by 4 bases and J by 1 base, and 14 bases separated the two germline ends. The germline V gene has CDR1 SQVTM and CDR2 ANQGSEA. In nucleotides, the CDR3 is TGCAGCGTTGTTTGGGGAGACCTGTCCTACGAGCAGTACTTC. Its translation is CSVVWGDLSYEQYF.

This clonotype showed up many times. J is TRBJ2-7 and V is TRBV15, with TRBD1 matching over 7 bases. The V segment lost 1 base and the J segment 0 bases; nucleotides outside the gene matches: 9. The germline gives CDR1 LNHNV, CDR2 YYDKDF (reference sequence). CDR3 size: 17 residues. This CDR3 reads CATSRGRFGTASYEQYF. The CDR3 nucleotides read TGTGCCACCAGCAGAGGAAGATTCGGGACAGCCTCCTACGAGCAGTACTTC.

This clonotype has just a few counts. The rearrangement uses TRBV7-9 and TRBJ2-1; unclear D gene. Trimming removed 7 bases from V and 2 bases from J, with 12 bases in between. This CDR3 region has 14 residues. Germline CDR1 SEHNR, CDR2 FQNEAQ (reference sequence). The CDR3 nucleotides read TGTGCCAGCAAGTCGGCCATGACCTACAATGAGCAGTTCTTC. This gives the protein CASKSAMTYNEQFF.

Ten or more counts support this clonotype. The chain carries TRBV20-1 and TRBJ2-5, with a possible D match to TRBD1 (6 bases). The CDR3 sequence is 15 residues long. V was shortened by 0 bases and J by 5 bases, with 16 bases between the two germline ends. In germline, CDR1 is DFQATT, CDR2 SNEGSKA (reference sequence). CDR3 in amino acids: CSARDVGGEMETQYF. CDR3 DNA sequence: TGCAGTGCTAGAGATGTAGGGGGAGAAATGGAGACCCAGTACTTC.

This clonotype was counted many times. The chain's CDR3 is CSAGGDREGDSNQPQHF. The CDR3 nucleotides read TGCAGTGCTGGAGGGGACAGGGAGGGGGATAGCAATCAGCCCCAGCATTTT. The J gene is TRBJ1-5, the V gene TRBV20-1; TRBD1 agrees at 9 bases. Looked up from germline, CDR1 is DFQATT and CDR2 is SNEGSKA (reference sequence). V shed 5 bases and J 0 bases; nucleotides not matched to a gene: 11. The CDR3 has 17 residues.

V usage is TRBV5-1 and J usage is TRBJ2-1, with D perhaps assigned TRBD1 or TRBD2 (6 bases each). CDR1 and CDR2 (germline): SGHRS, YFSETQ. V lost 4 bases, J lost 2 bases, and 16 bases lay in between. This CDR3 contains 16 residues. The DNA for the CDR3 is TGCGCCAGCAGCAGTGGGGGGCGGATTCCCTACAATGAGCAGTTCTTC. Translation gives CASSSGGRIPYNEQFF. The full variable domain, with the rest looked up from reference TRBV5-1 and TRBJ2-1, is KAGVTQTPRYLIKTRGQQVTLSCSPISGHRSVSWYQQTPGQGLQFLFEYFSETQRNKGNFPGRFSGRQFSNSRSEMNVSTLELGDSALYLCASSSGGRIPYNEQFFGPGTRLTVL.